One and the same sample provided the 3 T cell receptor beta chains below, sequenced in a study of shared clonotypes between healthy human individuals. Using immunoSEQ multiplex PCR, the repertoire was profiled, and TCRdb retains in-frame clones only, with some absent. The table lists about 2.4 million clones, more than 80% of them singletons, with roughly 0.13% in the top ten. Sequencing was done on a sample of naive CD4+ T cells sorted from blood. Sample subset: CD45RA+ positively selected. The origin of the receptors is a man between 18 and 29 years old in good health.

This rearrangement joins TRBV6-1 to TRBJ1-2, with D tentatively TRBD1 (6 bases). The germline CDR1 and CDR2 sequences are MNHNS and SASEGT. Trimming took off 1 base at V and 8 bases at J, with 14 bases between the two ends. This CDR3 spans 14 amino acids. This CDR3 is CASSEETGSRGYTF. For the CDR3, the DNA is TGTGCCAGCAGTGAAGAGACAGGATCTCGGGGCTACACCTTC.

The CDR3 sequence: CASSQGGLAGGSTDTQYF. Written as DNA, the CDR3 is TGCGCCAGCAGCCAAGGAGGACTAGCGGGAGGCAGCACAGATACGCAGTATTTT. The chain joins TRBV4-3 to TRBJ2-3; TRBD2 matches 14 bases. Per germline, CDR1 LGHNA and CDR2 YSLEER. This CDR3 is 18 amino acids long. The junction had 3 bases not matched to a gene; V was cut back by 1 base and J by 0 bases.

V gene TRBV7-9 combines with J gene TRBJ2-5, with D perhaps matching TRBD1 (5 bases). The CDR3 totals 17 residues. Germline V gene lookup returns CDR1 SEHNR and CDR2 FQNEAQ (reference sequence). Deletions cut 5 bases from V and 2 bases from J, with 21 bases between. Here the CDR3 reads CASSRLAKGRRQETQYF. CDR3 bases: TGTGCCAGCAGCCGACTGGCTAAGGGGCGCCGGCAAGAGACCCAGTACTTC.